The clone carrying this T cell receptor (beta chain) was detected a few times. Antigen: not known. This CDR3 has 12 amino acids. From germline, CDR1 is SGHTA and CDR2 FQGNSA. The V end lost 5 bases, the J end lost 2 bases, and 5 bases lay between the germline ends. The data were taken from a study of glioma-infiltrating T cells. Study-wide results and limits: CDR3 overlap between tissue and blood was very small. Non-neoplastic patients had below-expected tissue-blood divergence, while all gliomas exceeded expectation.

Using RNA template, CDR3s of TCR alpha and beta were amplified with iRepertoire arm-PCR. TCRdb used MiXCR to reprocess the multiplex PCR reads, holding one entry per CDR3 protein. Of around 21,000 distinct CDR3 sequences in the sample, around 23% were seen once. The sequenced sample was glioma tissue, nonneoplastic brain tissue, or PBMCs (not recorded which). V and J are TRBV7-2 and TRBJ2-3; D gene uncertain. This TCR came from a human donor with low-grade glioma or glioblastoma, undergoing nonglioma brain surgery, or in good health (not recorded which). CDR3: CASSPTTDTQYF. CDR3 DNA sequence: TGTGCCAGCAGCCCAACCACAGATACGCAGTATTTT.